One and the same sample provided the 9 T cell receptor beta chains below, sequenced in a study of shared clonotypes between healthy human individuals. Assay: immunoSEQ multiplex PCR; the TCRdb copy retains only in-frame clones and omits some. In the table there are a few hundred thousand clones, around 79% of which are singletons. The sequencing sample was made of PBMCs. All receptors derive from a woman aged 40 to 50 in good health. Some clones in this sample may be carry-over from other donors' samples.

V usage is TRBV28 and J usage is TRBJ2-2; 7 nucleotides agree with TRBD2. The CDR3 spans 15 residues. Losses at the gene ends were 5 bases for V and 5 bases for J; bases not matched to a gene: 8. Germline assignment: CDR1 MDHEN and CDR2 SYDVKM. The CDR3 nucleotides read TGTGCCAGCAGTGGTGCGGGAGCGGGTACCGGGGAGCTGTTTTTT. Encoded protein: CASSGAGAGTGELFF.

This chain connects TRBV19 to TRBJ2-1, with D perhaps matching TRBD1 (5 bases). Trimming stripped 5 bases from V and 10 bases from J, with 18 bases between. Germline V gene data show CDR1 as LNHDA and CDR2 as SQIVND (reference sequence). CDR3 length: 14 residues. The CDR3, as DNA: TGTGCCAGTAGTTCCTGGCCCCAGGGCCACGAGCAGTTCTTC. Translated: CASSSWPQGHEQFF.

The rearrangement uses TRBV27 and TRBJ2-3; 10 bases align to TRBD2. Trimming removed 1 base from V and 2 bases from J; junction bases left unmatched: 6. The CDR3 runs to 17 residues. Germline V gene data show CDR1 as MNHEY and CDR2 as SMNVEV (reference sequence). CDR3 residues: CASSLLTLAGDTDTQYF. The CDR3 DNA reads as TGTGCCAGCAGTTTATTGACTCTAGCGGGAGACACAGATACGCAGTATTTT.

The chain links TRBV2 to TRBJ1-5; D is perhaps TRBD1 (6 bases). CDR1 is SNHLY, CDR2 FYNNEI, per germline. V lost 3 bases to trimming and J lost 2 bases, with 11 bases between them. The CDR3 has 15 residues. CDR3 protein: CASSEGGAGNQPQHF. DNA for the CDR3: TGTGCCAGCAGTGAGGGGGGGGCAGGCAATCAGCCCCAGCATTTT.

This clone was found once. This chain joins TRBV5-4 and TRBJ2-2; D possibly uses TRBD1 or TRBD2 (5 bases each). This CDR3 is built from 14 residues. The germline V and J ends were trimmed by 1 base and 8 bases, with 12 bases remaining between them. The germline V gene has CDR1 SGHNT and CDR2 YYREEE (reference sequence). Here the CDR3 DNA reads TGTGCCAGCAGCTTGTGGGGGTCCTTAGGGGAGCTGTTTTTT. This gives the protein CASSLWGSLGELFF.

The chain is built from TRBV5-6 and TRBJ1-2; TRBD1 is a possible D gene (5 bases). The CDR3 has 15 residues. Germline V CDR1 and CDR2: SGHDT, YYEEEE. The ends were cut back, 0 bases at V and 4 bases at J, with 13 bases in the middle. Here the CDR3 DNA reads TGTGCCAGCAGCTTGGTGGGGGGGACGAGCTATGGCTACACCTTC. It codes for CASSLVGGTSYGYTF.

V and J are TRBV4-1 and TRBJ2-1; no reliable D call. CDR1 and CDR2 from the germline V gene are MGHRA and YSYEKL. V was shortened by 2 bases and J by 0 bases, with 11 bases between the two germline ends. This CDR3 comprises 16 residues. CDR3 nucleotides: TGCGCCAGCAGCCAATCGCTACCACTCTCCTACAATGAGCAGTTCTTC. Translation gives CASSQSLPLSYNEQFF.

In this sample, this clone turned up many times. The chain recombines TRBV11-2 with TRBJ2-2, with a tentative D call TRBD2 (6 bases). The CDR3 is made up of 15 amino acids. The V gene lost 4 bases and the J gene lost 1 base, with 10 bases spanning the gap. The germline CDR1 and CDR2 sequences are SGHAT and FQNNGV. CDR3 residues: CASSSLGGNTGELFF. In DNA, the CDR3 is TGTGCCAGCAGCTCCCTCGGGGGGAACACCGGGGAGCTGTTTTTT.

The chain has TRBV4-1 and TRBJ2-2, with D unclear. V was pared by 3 bases and J by 7 bases, with 3 bases between. The CDR3 covers 11 residues. Germline V lookup: CDR1 MGHRA, CDR2 YSYEKL. CDR3: CASSQGGELFF. CDR3 in DNA: TGCGCCAGCAGCCAGGGCGGGGAGCTGTTTTTT.